Listed below are T cell receptor beta chains from one sample, sequenced in a study of blood T cells in healthy people across ages. One entry per CDR3 protein, called by TCRdb with MiXCR from the 5' RACE reads. This sample has more than 550,000 distinct CDR3 sequences; over 20% occur once, and the top ten carry less than 25%. Sequencing was performed on blood. These receptors all stem from a man aged 70 or older in good health. The CDR3 runs from the conserved cysteine through the conserved F or W. The size entry is marked missing in some rows and otherwise reads once, few, many or a size class.

TRBV10-3,TRBJ1-2,many,CAISDWGTGENGYTF
TRBV5-1,TRBJ2-3,once,CASSFFAGASTDTQYF
TRBV6-5,.,.,CASSRTLSNQPQYF
TRBV12-3/TRBV12-4,TRBJ1-3,few,CASSPDSSGNTIYF
TRBV20-1,TRBJ2-2,many,CSARVQGIGTGELFF
TRBV7-2,TRBJ1-2,.,CASSGLGLNYGYTF
TRBV30,TRBJ1-5,.,CALGQGGDQPQHF
TRBV3-1,TRBJ2-2,.,CASSQSAVATGELFF
TRBV7-9,.,.,CTSTTKTSGGETQYF
TRBV29-1,TRBJ2-3,few,CSVEVFSTDTQYF
TRBV29-1,TRBJ2-1,few,CSSLAGAPLNEQFF
TRBV12-3/TRBV12-4,TRBJ2-7,.,CASSQRDWNEQYF
TRBV5-1,TRBJ2-5,few,CASSFIPEETQYF
TRBV7-9,TRBJ1-2,.,CASSQPGQVPLDYGYTF
TRBV6-5,TRBJ2-1,few,CASRDDGGSYNEQFF
TRBV27,TRBJ2-3,.,CASSLGTSSVPGLDTQYF
TRBV27,TRBJ1-5,.,CASSSRGTGGGNQPQHF
TRBV7-6,TRBJ1-4,few,CASSRNSGGDEKLFF
TRBV7-2,TRBJ1-1,.,CASSLRATPYPNTEAFF
TRBV12-3/TRBV12-4,TRBJ2-3,.,CASSLSLGVKADAQYF
TRBV4-2,TRBJ2-1,.,CASSRFASGSADEQFF
TRBV7-8,TRBJ2-7,.,CASSAGITYEQYF
TRBV5-1,TRBJ1-3,few,CASSSDRDSGNTIYF
TRBV6-5,TRBJ1-4,few,CASNSGLANEKLFF
TRBV24-1,TRBJ2-7,few,CATEPHSYEQYF